This is a list of T cell receptor beta chains from one sample in a study of response to subunit inactivated influenza vaccine. TCRdb itself ran the RT-PCR reads through MiXCR, one entry per CDR3 protein. The sample yields about 170,000 distinct CDR3 sequences, 10% to 15% seen once. This sample was also put to use in a study of T cells expressing NK-cell markers.

This sample comprised CD8+ T cells sorted from PBMCs, obtained approximately 12 days after vaccination. The receptors originated from a man aged 50 to 59 who received an inactivated influenza vaccine. Both conserved end residues are part of each CDR3. The order of the fields is CDR3 length, V gene, clone size, J gene, D gene, CDR3 DNA, CDR3 protein. A D gene is named only where the DNA matches it firmly. Clone size appears in some rows only: once, few, many, or a class for an expanded clone.

16	TRBV12-3/TRBV12-4	few	TRBJ2-1	TRBD2	TGTGCCAGCAGTTCGCTAGCGGGGGGCTCCTACAATGAGCAGTTCTTC	CASSSLAGGSYNEQFF
15	TRBV11-3	NA	TRBJ2-1	NA	TGTGCCAGCAGCAAAAGTGAAGGGATTGGAGATGAGCAGTTCTTC	CASSKSEGIGDEQFF
13	TRBV6-1	NA	TRBJ2-7	NA	TGTGCCAGTGGGGGGTTTGGAATCAACGAGCAGTACTTC	CASGGFGINEQYF
14	TRBV20-1	many	TRBJ2-1	TRBD2	TGCAGTGCTCTCCAGGCGGGGGAGGGCGATGAGCAGTTCTTC	CSALQAGEGDEQFF
14	TRBV7-9	few	TRBJ1-2	NA	TGTGCCAGCAGCTTAGATGGGGCGGTCTATGGCTACACCTTC	CASSLDGAVYGYTF
14	TRBV27	few	TRBJ2-5	TRBD1	TGTGCCAGCAGTAGGACAGGGGACCAAGAGACCCAGTACTTC	CASSRTGDQETQYF
16	TRBV7-8	few	TRBJ2-5	TRBD2	TGTGCCAGCAGCTGGGGTCAGCGGGGGGCCGAAGAGACCCAGTACTTC	CASSWGQRGAEETQYF
15	TRBV15	many	TRBJ2-3	NA	TGTGCCACCAGCAGGGTTCCTCCCACCAAAGATACGCAGTATTTT	CATSRVPPTKDTQYF
13	TRBV10-1	few	TRBJ2-5	TRBD1	TGCGCCAGACAGGGGGCAAGGGAAGAGACCCAGTACTTC	CARQGAREETQYF
15	TRBV6-1	few	TRBJ2-7	NA	TGTGCCAGCAGTGAGACAGGCCTATTAACCTACGAGCAGTACTTC	CASSETGLLTYEQYF
13	TRBV29-1	NA	TRBJ2-1	NA	TGCAGCGCTGAAAATACAGGGAGTGGTGAGCAGTTCTTC	CSAENTGSGEQFF
12	TRBV6-1	few	TRBJ2-7	TRBD2	TGTGCCAGCAGGACTAGCGGTTTCGAGCAGTACTTC	CASRTSGFEQYF
19	TRBV6-2/TRBV6-3	NA	TRBJ1-1	TRBD1	TGTGCCAGCAGTTACCCAAATAACCAAATGCAGGGGGCGAACACTGAAGCTTTCTTT	CASSYPNNQMQGANTEAFF
15	TRBV6-5	NA	TRBJ2-7	NA	TGTGCCAGCAGTTACTACAGGGCGAGCTCCTACGAGCAGTACTTC	CASSYYRASSYEQYF
13	TRBV12-3/TRBV12-4	few	TRBJ1-1	NA	TGTGCCAGCACCGTGACAGGGAACACTGAAGCTTTCTTT	CASTVTGNTEAFF
17	TRBV11-2	NA	TRBJ2-1	NA	TGTGCCAGCAGCTTAGCCTCGACTGCTTACTCCTACAATGAGCAGTTCTTC	CASSLASTAYSYNEQFF
14	TRBV7-9	many	TRBJ2-7	NA	TGTGCCAGCAGCGAAGAGGCGGGCAGCCACGAGCAGTACTTC	CASSEEAGSHEQYF
14	TRBV6-2/TRBV6-3	few	TRBJ2-7	TRBD2	TGTGCCAGCAGTACGACTAGCGGGGGCAACGAGCAGTACTTC	CASSTTSGGNEQYF
15	TRBV9	NA	TRBJ2-1	NA	TGTGCCAGCAGCGTAGGTTCAGAGGGGGGGAATGAGCAGTTCTTC	CASSVGSEGGNEQFF
14	TRBV12-3/TRBV12-4	few	TRBJ2-3	TRBD1	TGTGCCAGCACCGGGACAGGGGGCACAGATACGCAGTATTTT	CASTGTGGTDTQYF
12	TRBV30	many	TRBJ2-1	NA	TGTGCCTGGAGTGTACCCCCGGGCGGGGAGTTCTTC	CAWSVPPGGEFF
13	TRBV5-1	few	TRBJ2-7	NA	TGCGCCAGCAGCTGGGCTACAGGGAACGAGCAGTACTTC	CASSWATGNEQYF
16	TRBV3-1	few	TRBJ1-1	NA	TGTGCCAGCAGCCAAGATTTCGCGAGTCACTCGAGGGGAGCTTTCTTT	CASSQDFASHSRGAFF
19	TRBV6-5	few	TRBJ1-5	NA	TGTGCCAGCAGTTACTCTTCGGGCGATAGGACACTTTATAATCAGCCCCAGCATTTT	CASSYSSGDRTLYNQPQHF
13	TRBV27	NA	TRBJ2-6	NA	TGTGCCAGCAGTTTTGATGGGGCCAACGTCCTGACTTTC	CASSFDGANVLTF
14	TRBV6-5	NA	TRBJ2-7	NA	TGTGCCAGCAGTTACTCGGCAGGGATCTACGAGCAGTACTTC	CASSYSAGIYEQYF
13	TRBV15	NA	TRBJ2-4	TRBD1	TGTGCCACCAGCAGGACGCCGGGACAGGCCTCTAAATTC	CATSRTPGQASKF
16	TRBV28	few	TRBJ2-7	NA	TGTGCCAGCAGTTCTATGGACAGCCTCGCCTCCTACGAGCAGTACTTC	CASSSMDSLASYEQYF
14	TRBV12-3/TRBV12-4	many	TRBJ1-2	TRBD1	TGTGCCAGCAGTTTAGTAGGGACAGGGATGGGCTACACCTTC	CASSLVGTGMGYTF
16	TRBV7-6	many	TRBJ2-1	NA	TGTGCCAGCACCCAGTGGGGCGCAGAAAACTACAATGAGCAGTTCTTC	CASTQWGAENYNEQFF
13	TRBV6-1	few	TRBJ1-1	NA	TGTGCCAGCAGTGACGGGGGAGACACTGAAGCTTTCTTT	CASSDGGDTEAFF
13	TRBV4-2	few	TRBJ2-7	NA	TGTGCCAGCAGCCATGGGGTCGGCTCCGAGCAGTACTTC	CASSHGVGSEQYF
16	TRBV4-3	NA	TRBJ1-2	TRBD1	TGCGCCAGCAGCCAAGATTGGTCAGGGGGAAGCTATGGCTACACCTTC	CASSQDWSGGSYGYTF
16	TRBV7-6	NA	TRBJ2-7	TRBD1	TGTGCCAGCAGCCTAGGTAGACACAGGGGGGCTTACGAGCAGTACTTC	CASSLGRHRGAYEQYF
15	TRBV2	few	TRBJ2-1	NA	TGTGCCAGCAGTGGGCAACTAGATCCTTACAATGAGCAGTTCTTC	CASSGQLDPYNEQFF
16	TRBV9	few	TRBJ2-1	NA	TGTGCCAGCAGCGGAACTAGTGAGGGCCCGTACAATGAGCAGTTCTTC	CASSGTSEGPYNEQFF
14	TRBV6-2/TRBV6-3	few	TRBJ2-1	TRBD2	TGTGCCAGCAGTCCGACTAGCGGGATGGTTGAGCAGTTCTTC	CASSPTSGMVEQFF
15	TRBV5-1	few	TRBJ1-1	TRBD1	TGCGCCAGCAGCTTGGTGGCGGACAGGGATGCTGAAGCTTTCTTT	CASSLVADRDAEAFF
22	TRBV10-3	NA	TRBJ2-3	NA	TGTGCCATCAGTGAGAGCGAGACAGGGGGTAGTGGCGGGAGGGCCCCCACAGATACGCAGTATTTT	CAISESETGGSGGRAPTDTQYF
15	TRBV20-1	few	TRBJ1-2	TRBD1	TGCAGTGCTAGAGATCTTCACAGGGGTGCCGATGGCTACACCTTC	CSARDLHRGADGYTF
14	TRBV7-6	few	TRBJ2-7	NA	TGTGCCAGCAGCCACACCGGGCCAACCTACGAGCAGTACTTC	CASSHTGPTYEQYF
14	TRBV4-2	NA	TRBJ2-7	TRBD1	TGTGCCAGCAGCCACGGGACAGACTCTAACGAGCAGTACTTC	CASSHGTDSNEQYF
15	TRBV12-3/TRBV12-4	NA	TRBJ1-2	NA	TGTGCCAGCAGTTTAGGCCAGATGGGCCGTGAAGGCTACACCTTC	CASSLGQMGREGYTF
15	TRBV29-1	many	TRBJ2-3	NA	TGCAGCGTTGAAGGAGACAGAGACAGCACAGATACGCAGTATTTT	CSVEGDRDSTDTQYF
15	TRBV9	few	TRBJ2-3	TRBD1	TGTGCCAGCAGCTCGTGGGACAGGGGCACAGATACGCAGTATTTT	CASSSWDRGTDTQYF
15	TRBV4-3	many	TRBJ2-7	NA	TGCGCCAGCAGCCAAGCTGATCGGGAGTTCGACGAGCAGTACTTC	CASSQADREFDEQYF
18	TRBV11-2	NA	TRBJ2-1	NA	TGTGCCAGCAGCCCTGGCTTTGGGTACGGGTCGTCCTACAATGAGCAGTTCTTC	CASSPGFGYGSSYNEQFF